The entry below gives a single T cell receptor (beta chain) sequence along with its context. Its antigen is undetermined. This PCR relied on a set of 60 Vbeta primers and 13 Jbeta primers. The data were produced by immunoSEQ multiplex PCR, yet TCRdb's version contains in-frame clones alone and is incomplete. The data hold around 140,000 clones, with 75% to 85% observed a single time. This sample is part of a study of cytomegalovirus exposure and HLA in healthy donors. Notes on the study in general: High specificity and sensitivity for cytomegalovirus status were reported for the classifier. Several top significant clusters appeared, in a later analysis, to be linked to common viral pathogens. Later analysis indicated greater clonal expansion among HLA-associated TCR beta chains than among equally common other chains.

J lost 3 bases, V lost 6 bases, and 2 bases had no gene match. CDR1 and CDR2 (germline): SNHLY, FYNNEI. The CDR3 totals 12 residues. The clonotype comes from a woman under 30 in good health and CMV-seropositive. The material sequenced was PBMCs. The rearrangement uses TRBV2 and TRBJ2-7; 7 positions match TRBD1. The CDR3 DNA sequence: TGTGCCAGCAGAGGGGACAGCTACGAGCAGTACTTC. Translating gives CASRGDSYEQYF.